The sequence of this TCR beta chain was determined in a study of identical twins. Overall study results and limits: Because invariant MAIT and iNKT cells could be present, zero-insertion analyses could be partly confounded.

CDR1 is DFQATT, CDR2 SNEGSKA, per germline (reference sequence). The CDR3 is 13 amino acids. Trimming took 6 bases from V and 7 from J, leaving 15 bases between them. For this clonotype: The antigen is unknown.

TCRdb used MiXCR to reprocess the 5' RACE reads, holding one entry per CDR3 protein. The sample comprises nearly 900,000 distinct CDR3 sequences, 9% to 15% of which are singletons, and roughly 1.5% rests with the top ten. Each donor was a healthy Caucasian. These data also formed part of another study, on yellow fever vaccine responses in identical twins.

The rearrangement uses TRBV20-1 and TRBJ1-4; no reliable D call. This receptor was taken from a woman between 18 and 29 years old in good health. Sequenced: PBMCs. CDR3 nucleotides: TGCAGTGCGGCCCACCTACAGAGTGAAAAACTGTTTTTT. Its translation is CSAAHLQSEKLFF.